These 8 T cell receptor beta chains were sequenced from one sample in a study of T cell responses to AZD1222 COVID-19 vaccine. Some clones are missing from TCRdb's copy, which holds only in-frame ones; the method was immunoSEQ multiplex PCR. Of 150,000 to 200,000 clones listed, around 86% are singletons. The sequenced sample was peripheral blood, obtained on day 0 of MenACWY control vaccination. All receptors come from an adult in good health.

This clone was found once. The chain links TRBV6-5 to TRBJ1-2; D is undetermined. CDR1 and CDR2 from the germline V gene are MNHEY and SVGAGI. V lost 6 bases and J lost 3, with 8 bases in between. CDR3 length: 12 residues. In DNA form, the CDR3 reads TGTGCCAGCAGGGTTCGGGACTATGGCTACACCTTC. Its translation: CASRVRDYGYTF.

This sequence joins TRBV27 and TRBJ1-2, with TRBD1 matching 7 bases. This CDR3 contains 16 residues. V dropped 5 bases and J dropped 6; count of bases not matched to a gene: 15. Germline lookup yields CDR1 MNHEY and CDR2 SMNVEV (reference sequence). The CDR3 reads CASSPQGQRYDDGYTF. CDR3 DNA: TGTGCCAGCAGTCCACAGGGACAGCGGTATGATGATGGCTACACCTTC.

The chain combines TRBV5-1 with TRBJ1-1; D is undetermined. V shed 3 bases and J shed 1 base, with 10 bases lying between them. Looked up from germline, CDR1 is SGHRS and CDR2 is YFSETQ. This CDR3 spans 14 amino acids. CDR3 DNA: TGCGCCAGCAGCTCCGGGCCAGAGAACACTGAAGCTTTCTTT. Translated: CASSSGPENTEAFF.

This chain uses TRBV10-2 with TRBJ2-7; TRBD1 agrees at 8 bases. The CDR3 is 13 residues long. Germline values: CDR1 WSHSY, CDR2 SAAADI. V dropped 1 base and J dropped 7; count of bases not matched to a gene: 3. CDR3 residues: CASSEFTGGEQYF. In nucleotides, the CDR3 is TGCGCCAGCAGTGAGTTCACAGGGGGTGAGCAGTACTTC.

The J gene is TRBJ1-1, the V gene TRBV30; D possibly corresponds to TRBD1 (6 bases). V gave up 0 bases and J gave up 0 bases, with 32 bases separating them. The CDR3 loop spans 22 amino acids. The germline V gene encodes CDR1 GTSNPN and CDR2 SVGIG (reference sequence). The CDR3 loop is CAWSVIRTGATVADPMNTEAFF. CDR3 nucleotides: TGTGCCTGGAGTGTAATAAGAACGGGGGCGACGGTTGCGGACCCCATGAACACTGAAGCTTTCTTT.

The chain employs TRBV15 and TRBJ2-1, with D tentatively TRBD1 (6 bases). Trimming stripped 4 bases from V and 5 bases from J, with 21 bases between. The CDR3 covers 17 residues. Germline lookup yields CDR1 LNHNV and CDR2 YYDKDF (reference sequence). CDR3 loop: CATSILNTGLGHNEQFF. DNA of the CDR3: TGTGCCACCAGCATCCTTAACACAGGGTTGGGACACAATGAGCAGTTCTTC.

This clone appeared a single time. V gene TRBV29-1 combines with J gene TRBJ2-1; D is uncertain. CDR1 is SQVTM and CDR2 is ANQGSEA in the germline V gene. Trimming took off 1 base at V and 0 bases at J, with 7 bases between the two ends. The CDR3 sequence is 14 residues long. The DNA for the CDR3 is TGCAGCGTTGAAGCCAGGAGCTCCTACAATGAGCAGTTCTTC. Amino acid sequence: CSVEARSSYNEQFF.

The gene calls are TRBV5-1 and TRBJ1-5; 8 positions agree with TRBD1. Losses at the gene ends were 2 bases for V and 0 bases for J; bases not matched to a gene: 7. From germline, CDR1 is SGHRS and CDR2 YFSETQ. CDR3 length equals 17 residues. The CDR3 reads CASSFRAGQGSNQPQHF. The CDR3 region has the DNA TGCGCCAGCAGCTTTCGTGCAGGACAGGGTAGCAATCAGCCCCAGCATTTT.